The next 32 T cell receptor beta chains were all read from a single sample in a study of blood T cell repertoires in COVID-19. Sequencing used immunoSEQ multiplex PCR; TCRdb keeps in-frame clones, though not all of them. The data hold about 97,000 clones, with around 87% observed a single time. The sequencing sample was made of peripheral blood. These receptor sequences come from a woman aged 25 to 39 with acute or convalescent COVID-19.

The chain recombines TRBV15 with TRBJ2-3, with 11 positions matching TRBD2. The germline gives CDR1 LNHNV, CDR2 YYDKDF (reference sequence). V lost 1 base to trimming and J lost 0 bases; unmatched junction nucleotides: 0. The CDR3 is 16 residues long. CDR3 in DNA: TGTGCCACCAGCAGAGGACTAGCGGGGAGCACAGATACGCAGTATTTT. It specifies CATSRGLAGSTDTQYF.

The chain couples TRBV25-1 to TRBJ1-5, with TRBD1 as a possible D gene (6 bases). The V gene lost 5 bases and the J gene lost 3 bases, with 11 bases spanning the gap. The CDR3 loop spans 14 amino acids. Per the germline V gene, CDR1 is MGHDK and CDR2 is SYGVNS. CDR3 DNA sequence: TGTGCCAGCAGTTCTCAGGGGACCAATCAGCCCCAGCATTTT. Its protein product is CASSSQGTNQPQHF.

The sample holds a few counts of this clone. The V gene is TRBV6-6, the J gene TRBJ2-2; unclear D gene. V was pared by 7 bases and J by 1 base, with 10 bases between. The CDR3 is 14 amino acids. The V gene's germline CDR1 is MNHNY and CDR2 SVGAGI (reference sequence). The CDR3 DNA reads TGTGCCAGCACCATTAGAGGGAACACCGGGGAGCTGTTTTTT. Translating gives CASTIRGNTGELFF.

The chain carries TRBV4-1 and TRBJ1-3; D remains ambiguous. The V end lost 2 bases, the J end lost 0 bases, and 14 bases lay between the germline ends. The CDR3 covers 17 residues. Germline values: CDR1 MGHRA, CDR2 YSYEKL. The CDR3 loop reads CASSQYLAPGSGNTIYF. The DNA of the CDR3 is TGCGCCAGCAGCCAATATCTGGCTCCTGGCTCTGGAAACACCATATATTTT.

The CDR3 coding sequence is TGTGCCAGCAGCAAATACAGATATGGCTACACCTTC. This sequence encodes CASSKYRYGYTF. The rearrangement uses TRBV21-1 and TRBJ1-2; the table's D call, TRBD1, has no DNA check behind it. TRBV21-1 is reported as a pseudogene. The CDR3 has 12 residues.

V is TRBV4-1 and J is TRBJ1-6; 10 nucleotides agree with TRBD1. V trimming: 1 base; J trimming: 7 bases; junction bases outside the gene matches: 4. The CDR3 totals 16 residues. The germline V gene encodes CDR1 MGHRA and CDR2 YSYEKL. DNA for the CDR3: TGCGCCAGCAGCCAAGGGCCGGGACAGGGGAATTCACCCCTCCACTTT. It yields the protein CASSQGPGQGNSPLHF.

The chain has TRBV3-1 (or the pseudogene TRBV3-2) and TRBJ1-2; TRBD1 matches at 7 bases. Germline V gene lookup returns CDR1 LGHDT and CDR2 YNNKEL (reference sequence). V dropped 3 bases and J dropped 1; count of bases not matched to a gene: 5. The CDR3 sequence is 15 residues long. For the CDR3, the DNA is TGTGCCAGCAGCCAGCCGGGACAGAGTAACTATGGCTACACCTTC. This gives the protein CASSQPGQSNYGYTF.

V and J are TRBV9 and TRBJ2-7, with 8 bases matching TRBD1. CDR1 is SGDLS, CDR2 YYNGEE, per germline. With 5 bases clipped from V and 2 bases from J, the junction kept 6 bases outside the gene matches. The CDR3 totals 14 residues. This chain's CDR3 is CASSETGDPYEQYF. The CDR3 coding sequence is TGTGCCAGCAGTGAGACAGGGGATCCCTACGAGCAGTACTTC.

This clone has only one observation. V usage is TRBV5-1 and J usage is TRBJ2-6, with a possible D match to TRBD1 (6 bases). This CDR3 is 17 amino acids long. Germline V gene data show CDR1 as SGHRS and CDR2 as YFSETQ. V was cut by 4 bases and J by 0 bases, with 14 bases left in between. The CDR3 DNA follows: TGCGCCAGCAGCAGGACAGCTTCCTACTCTGGGGCCAACGTCCTGACTTTC. Its protein product is CASSRTASYSGANVLTF. The full variable domain, rest sourced from reference TRBV5-1 and TRBJ2-6, is KAGVTQTPRYLIKTRGQQVTLSCSPISGHRSVSWYQQTPGQGLQFLFEYFSETQRNKGNFPGRFSGRQFSNSRSEMNVSTLELGDSALYLCASSRTASYSGANVLTFGAGSRLTVL.

With respect to this clone: A junction end diverges from the germline sequence, so it may reflect a read error. The rearrangement links TRBV29-1 to TRBJ2-1; TRBD2 is a possible D gene (5 bases). The CDR3 is made up of 9 amino acids. Germline CDR1 and CDR2: SQVTM and ANQGSEA. CDR3 sequence (DNA): TGCAGCGTTGAAGATCGAGGGATCTTC. Translated, it gives CSVEDRGIF.

V usage is TRBV10-2 and J usage is TRBJ1-1; maybe TRBD1 (6 bases). CDR1 and CDR2 from the germline V gene are WSHSY and SAAADI. V gave up 4 bases and J gave up 10 bases, with 16 bases separating them. The length of the CDR3 is 13 residues. Written as DNA, the CDR3 is TGCGCCAGCAGTGGGGGGGGCACCCTAATAGCTTTCTTT. The encoded protein is CASSGGGTLIAFF.

The gene calls are TRBV5-1 and TRBJ2-7, with D possibly being TRBD2 (5 bases). This CDR3 is built from 14 residues. Germline-derived CDR1 and CDR2 are SGHRS and YFSETQ. The germline V and J ends were trimmed by 0 bases and 0 bases, with 7 bases remaining between them. CDR3 nucleotide sequence: TGCGCCAGCAGCTTGGAAGGGAGCTCCTACGAGCAGTACTTC. It specifies CASSLEGSSYEQYF.

The chain uses TRBV25-1 and TRBJ2-1, with D possibly TRBD1 on 8 matching bases. Between the trimmed V and J ends, which lost 3 bases and 1 base, there was a span of 16 bases. The CDR3 length is 17 residues. CDR1 is MGHDK and CDR2 is SYGVNS in the germline V gene. As DNA, the CDR3 is TGTGCCAGCAGTGAGTCTACAGGGGGGGTATCCTACAATGAGCAGTTCTTC. Protein: CASSESTGGVSYNEQFF.

This clone has only one observation. The chain combines TRBV30 with TRBJ1-2, with 7 bases lining up with TRBD1. The junction had 8 bases not matched to a gene; V was cut back by 3 bases and J by 10 bases. CDR1 is GTSNPN, CDR2 SVGIG, per germline (reference sequence). The CDR3 has 12 residues. CDR3 in DNA: TGTGCCTGGAGGAGAGTGACAGGGCACTACACCTTC. Protein sequence: CAWRRVTGHYTF.

The rearrangement uses TRBV7-9 and TRBJ1-3; 7 nucleotides line up with TRBD1. Germline lookup yields CDR1 SEHNR and CDR2 FQNEAQ (reference sequence). The CDR3 length is 12 residues. The CDR3 here is CATTGETNTIYF. DNA for the CDR3: TGTGCTACCACAGGGGAGACAAACACCATATATTTT.

The chain links TRBV19 to TRBJ1-3; a weak D match, TRBD1 (5 bases). This CDR3 comprises 16 residues. V was pared by 4 bases and J by 4 bases, with 17 bases between. The V gene's germline CDR1 is LNHDA and CDR2 SQIVND (reference sequence). This chain's CDR3 is CASSRVRSGPGNTIYF. DNA of the CDR3: TGTGCCAGTAGTAGGGTGCGATCAGGGCCGGGAAACACCATATATTTT.

The chain has TRBV11-2 and TRBJ2-3; 9 bases are shared with TRBD2. CDR1 SGHAT and CDR2 FQNNGV come from the germline V gene. Trimming took 5 bases from V and 7 from J; bases not matched to a gene: 13. The CDR3 length is 16 residues. The DNA of the CDR3 is TGTGCCAGCAGCATTGCTTCTGGCGGGGGGGCCAATACGCAGTATTTT. It translates to CASSIASGGGANTQYF.

This chain joins TRBV10-3 and TRBJ2-3, with 7 bases aligning to TRBD2. Germline values: CDR1 ENHRY, CDR2 SYGVKD. Losses at the gene ends were 9 bases for V and 3 bases for J; bases not matched to a gene: 9. The CDR3 loop spans 14 amino acids. The CDR3 bases are TGTGCCATACGCGGCACGCGGGGGACAGATACGCAGTATTTT. The encoded protein is CAIRGTRGTDTQYF.

The J gene is TRBJ2-3, the V gene TRBV5-8; possibly TRBD2 for D (6 bases). Trimming cost V 2 bases and J 4 bases, with 8 bases left between them. Germline CDR1 is SGHTS and CDR2 is YDEGEE. This CDR3 has 13 amino acids. CDR3 in DNA: TGTGCCAGCAGCTTACTAGCCGCAGATACGCAGTATTTT. It translates to CASSLLAADTQYF.

The gene calls are TRBV7-9 and TRBJ2-7, with 7 bases fitting TRBD1. This CDR3 has 15 amino acids. Per germline, CDR1 SEHNR and CDR2 FQNEAQ (reference sequence). V was clipped by 6 bases and J by 0 bases; unmatched bases: 8. In DNA, the CDR3 is TGTGCCAGCAGTTTCGGACAGGCGCTCTCCTACGAGCAGTACTTC. Translating it yields CASSFGQALSYEQYF.

This chain links TRBV10-3 with TRBJ1-4; tentative D call: TRBD1 (5 bases). V lost 10 bases to trimming and J lost 0 bases, with 9 bases between them. The CDR3 loop spans 13 amino acids. In germline, CDR1 is ENHRY, CDR2 SYGVKD. CDR3 protein: CATGGATNEKLFF. The CDR3 DNA reads TGTGCCACCGGGGGGGCAACTAATGAAAAACTGTTTTTT.

The V gene is TRBV28, the J gene TRBJ1-5; D is uncertain. V was clipped by 5 bases and J by 5 bases, with 10 bases between them. CDR1 is MDHEN and CDR2 is SYDVKM in the germline V gene. This CDR3 has 13 amino acids. CDR3 in amino acids: CASSPREHQPQHF. DNA of the CDR3: TGTGCCAGCAGTCCCCGGGAGCATCAGCCCCAGCATTTT. Full variable domain (rest looked up from reference TRBV28 and TRBJ1-5): DVKVTQSSRYLVKRTGEKVFLECVQDMDHENMFWYRQDPGLGLRLIYFSYDVKMKEKGDIPEGYSVSREKKERFSLILESASTNQTSMYLCASSPREHQPQHFGDGTRLSIL.

The chain couples TRBV3-1 (or the pseudogene TRBV3-2) to TRBJ2-1; 10 bases align to TRBD2. There are 19 residues in the CDR3. CDR1 LGHDT and CDR2 YNNKEL come from the germline V gene (reference sequence). V was pared by 0 bases and J by 2 bases, with 10 bases of the junction left unmatched. The chain's CDR3 is CASSQEGLAGVTPYNEQFF. CDR3 nucleotide sequence: TGTGCCAGCAGCCAAGAGGGGCTAGCGGGGGTCACCCCCTACAATGAGCAGTTCTTC.

The chain employs TRBV19 and TRBJ1-1, with 12 bases aligning to TRBD1. Germline CDR1 LNHDA, CDR2 SQIVND (reference sequence). V dropped 4 bases and J dropped 5; count of bases not matched to a gene: 5. This CDR3 is built from 15 residues. CDR3 sequence (DNA): TGTGCCAGTAGTAGGGGACAGGGGGCGGAAACTGAAGCTTTCTTT. This translates into CASSRGQGAETEAFF.

The J gene is TRBJ1-1, the V gene TRBV7-2; 7 bases map to TRBD1. Germline lookup yields CDR1 SGHTA and CDR2 FQGNSA. This CDR3 comprises 14 residues. V lost 2 bases, J lost 6 bases, and 6 bases stayed unmatched. In nucleotides, the CDR3 is TGTGCCAGCAGCTTACAGGGGGTCGGAGCTGAAGCTTTCTTT. It is translated as CASSLQGVGAEAFF.

V usage is TRBV29-1 and J usage is TRBJ1-1; D is undetermined. The V end lost 4 bases, the J end lost 4 bases, and 4 bases lay between the germline ends. Per germline, CDR1 SQVTM and CDR2 ANQGSEA. The CDR3 length is 10 residues. The CDR3 nucleotides read TGCAGCGTTGCCAGCACTGAAGCTTTCTTT. It translates to CSVASTEAFF.

The V call is TRBV24-1, the J call TRBJ2-1; 11 nucleotides line up with TRBD1. This CDR3 has 17 amino acids. The V gene end was trimmed by 8 bases and the J gene end by 3 bases; junction bases not matched to a gene: 11. The germline V gene has CDR1 KGHDR and CDR2 SFDVKD. The chain's CDR3 is CATKGRGTGGSYNEQFF. For the CDR3, the DNA is TGTGCCACCAAAGGAAGAGGGACAGGGGGGAGCTACAATGAGCAGTTCTTC.

J is TRBJ2-2 and V is TRBV7-3; 8 bases are shared with TRBD1. Germline V gene data show CDR1 as SGHTA and CDR2 as FQGTGA. With V trimmed by 6 bases and J by 7 bases, 10 bases remained unmatched. The length of the CDR3 is 15 residues. The DNA for the CDR3 is TGTGCCAGCAGTTATTCGGACAGGGACGGCGGGGAGCTGTTTTTT. Protein sequence: CASSYSDRDGGELFF.

The chain uses TRBV9 and TRBJ2-7; D might be TRBD1 (6 bases). Germline assignment: CDR1 SGDLS and CDR2 YYNGEE. The CDR3 sequence is 14 residues long. V dropped 2 bases and J dropped 2 bases, with 11 bases sitting between them. As DNA, the CDR3 is TGTGCCAGCAGCGTTGCAGGGGCCGCCTACGAGCAGTACTTC. It is translated as CASSVAGAAYEQYF. Full variable domain (rest looked up from reference TRBV9 and TRBJ2-7): DSGVTQTPKHLITATGQRVTLRCSPRSGDLSVYWYQQSLDQGLQFLIQYYNGEERAKGNILERFSAQQFPDLHSELNLSSLELGDSALYFCASSVAGAAYEQYFGPGTRLTVT.

The rearrangement links TRBV27 to TRBJ1-1; 9 bases fit TRBD1. The V gene's germline CDR1 is MNHEY and CDR2 SMNVEV (reference sequence). The CDR3 runs 14 residues. Trimming cost V 5 bases and J 3 bases; bases outside gene matches: 4. In DNA, the CDR3 is TGTGCCAGCAGTACTACAGGGGGCCACACTGAAGCTTTCTTT. This gives the protein CASSTTGGHTEAFF.

J is TRBJ1-1 and V is TRBV11-1, with D perhaps TRBD1 (5 bases). There are 13 residues in the CDR3. V lost 5 bases and J lost 4, with 11 bases in between. In germline, CDR1 is SGHAT, CDR2 FQDESV (reference sequence). The CDR3, as DNA: TGTGCCAGCAGCAACCAGGGCACCACTGAAGCTTTCTTT. Protein product: CASSNQGTTEAFF.

V usage is TRBV30 and J usage is TRBJ2-7; D is possibly TRBD2 (5 bases). Trimming stripped 1 base from V and 2 bases from J, with 12 bases between. The CDR3 length is 14 residues. Germline-derived CDR1 and CDR2 are GTSNPN and SVGIG (reference sequence). Written as DNA, the CDR3 is TGTGCCTGGAGTGGCAGAGGGCTGCCCTACGAGCAGTACTTC. Translating gives CAWSGRGLPYEQYF.